This T cell receptor beta chain was profiled in a study of blood T cells in healthy people across ages. Together with a sample-barcoded 5' primer, a J-beta primer mix was included in a second PCR lasting about 7 to 11 cycles. Each cDNA molecule carried a tag from a template-switch adaptor that contained 12 random nucleotides. Every sample returned 2.5 million or more CDR3-containing paired-end reads. Each CDR3 protein is one row after TCRdb ran MiXCR on the 5' RACE reads. The profile shows around 1.5 million distinct CDR3 sequences, 30% to 35% of them singletons. This clonotype showed up just a few times. CDR3 length: 16 residues. With 0 bases removed from V and 0 bases from J, the gap between germline ends came to 6 bases. CDR1 is MGHRA, CDR2 YSYEKL, per germline. For every donor, a draw yielded ten milliliters of peripheral blood. Isolation yielded PBMCs, at least 7 million per sample, in every case.

The chain employs TRBV4-1 and TRBJ2-6; no definite D call. The specimen sequenced was blood. The TCR originated in a woman in her thirties in good health. CDR3 in DNA: TGCGCCAGCAGCCAAGATCTGGTCTCTGGGGCCAACGTCCTGACTTTC. Amino acid sequence: CASSQDLVSGANVLTF.